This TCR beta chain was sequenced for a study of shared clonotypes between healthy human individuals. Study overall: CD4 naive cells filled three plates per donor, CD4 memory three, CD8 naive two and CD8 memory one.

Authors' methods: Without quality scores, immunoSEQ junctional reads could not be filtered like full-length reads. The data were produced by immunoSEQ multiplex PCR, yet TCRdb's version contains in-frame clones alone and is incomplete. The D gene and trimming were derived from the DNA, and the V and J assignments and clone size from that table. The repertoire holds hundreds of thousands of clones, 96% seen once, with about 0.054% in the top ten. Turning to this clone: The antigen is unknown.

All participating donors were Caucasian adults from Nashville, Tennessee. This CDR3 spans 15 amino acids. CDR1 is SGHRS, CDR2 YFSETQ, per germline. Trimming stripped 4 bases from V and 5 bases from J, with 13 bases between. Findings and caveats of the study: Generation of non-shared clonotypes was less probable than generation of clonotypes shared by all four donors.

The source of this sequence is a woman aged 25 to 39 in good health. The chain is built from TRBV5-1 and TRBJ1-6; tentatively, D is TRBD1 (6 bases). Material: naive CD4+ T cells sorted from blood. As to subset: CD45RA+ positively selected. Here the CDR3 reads CASSEQGADNSPLHF. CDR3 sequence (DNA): TGCGCCAGCAGCGAACAGGGTGCGGATAATTCACCCCTCCACTTT.